Listed here are 4 T cell receptor beta chains from one sample, sequenced in a study of cytomegalovirus exposure and HLA in healthy donors. The PCR made use of 60 Vbeta and 13 Jbeta primers. Here immunoSEQ multiplex PCR was the method, and the copy in TCRdb shows in-frame clones only, minus some. This listing includes approximately 110,000 clones. The material sequenced was PBMCs. The receptors were sampled from a man between 18 and 29 years old in good health and CMV-seronegative.

This chain connects TRBV27 to TRBJ1-5; possible D gene TRBD1, 6 bases. This CDR3 comprises 17 residues. Between the trimmed V and J ends, which lost 8 bases and 7 bases, there was a span of 27 bases. Per the germline V gene, CDR1 is MNHEY and CDR2 is SMNVEV (reference sequence). CDR3 sequence (DNA): TGTGCCAGCGGTTACCCTACAGGGACGGGCAGAAGGCAGCCCCAGCATTTT. Residues: CASGYPTGTGRRQPQHF.

The rearrangement uses TRBV9 and TRBJ2-5; D perhaps matches TRBD2 (6 bases). V lost 3 bases and J 7 bases, leaving 25 bases between the germline ends. Germline V CDR1 and CDR2: SGDLS, YYNGEE. This CDR3 comprises 17 residues. The CDR3 sequence: CASSGEGSGTLGGTQYF. The CDR3 DNA reads as TGTGCCAGCAGCGGAGAGGGCTCCGGGACTCTGGGGGGGACCCAGTACTTC.

CDR3 region: CASSPVAGRNTEAFF. The CDR3 coding sequence is TGTGCCAGCAGTCCCGTTGCGGGGCGAAACACTGAAGCTTTCTTT. This sequence joins TRBV11-2 and TRBJ1-1; a possible D gene is TRBD1 (5 bases). CDR1 is SGHAT and CDR2 is FQNNGV in the germline V gene. The CDR3 extends over 15 amino acids. V lost 6 bases and J 2 bases, leaving 16 bases between the germline ends. Together with reference TRBV11-2 and TRBJ1-1, the CDR3 gives the full variable domain: EAGVAQSPRYKIIEKRQSVAFWCNPISGHATLYWYQQILGQGPKLLIQFQNNGVVDDSQLPKDRFSAERLKGVDSTLKIQPAKLEDSAVYLCASSPVAGRNTEAFFGQGTRLTVV.

This sequence joins TRBV7-9 and TRBJ1-1; D is perhaps TRBD1 (6 bases). Trimming stripped 5 bases from V and 4 bases from J, with 11 bases between. Per the germline V gene, CDR1 is SEHNR and CDR2 is FQNEAQ (reference sequence). CDR3 size: 13 residues. CDR3 amino acids: CASSLEQGTEAFF. CDR3 nucleotide sequence: TGTGCCAGCAGCCTGGAACAGGGCACTGAAGCTTTCTTT.